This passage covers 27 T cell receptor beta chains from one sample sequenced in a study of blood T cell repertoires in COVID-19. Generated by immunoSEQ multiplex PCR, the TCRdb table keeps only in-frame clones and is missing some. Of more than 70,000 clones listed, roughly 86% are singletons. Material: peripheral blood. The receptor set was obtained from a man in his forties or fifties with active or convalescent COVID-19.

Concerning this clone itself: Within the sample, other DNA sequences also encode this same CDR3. Here the CDR3 reads CASSYGESNQPQHF. The DNA of the CDR3 is TGTGCCAGCAGTTACGGAGAAAGCAATCAGCCCCAGCATTTT. This chain connects TRBV6-6 to TRBJ1-5; D unresolved. CDR1 and CDR2 (germline): MNHNY, SVGAGI (reference sequence). The CDR3 is 14 amino acids. V gave up 2 bases and J gave up 1 base, with 6 bases separating them.

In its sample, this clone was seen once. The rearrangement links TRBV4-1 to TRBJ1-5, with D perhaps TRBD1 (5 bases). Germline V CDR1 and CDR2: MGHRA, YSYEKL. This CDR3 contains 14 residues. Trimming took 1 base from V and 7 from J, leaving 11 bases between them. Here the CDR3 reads CASSQVGGMQPQHF. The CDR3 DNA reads TGCGCCAGCAGCCAAGTTGGGGGGATGCAGCCCCAGCATTTT.

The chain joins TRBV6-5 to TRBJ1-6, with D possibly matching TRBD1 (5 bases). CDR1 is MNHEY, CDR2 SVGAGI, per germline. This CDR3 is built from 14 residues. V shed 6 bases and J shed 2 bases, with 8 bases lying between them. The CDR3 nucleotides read TGTGCCAGCAGGACAGTGACCTATAATTCACCCCTCCACTTT. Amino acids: CASRTVTYNSPLHF.

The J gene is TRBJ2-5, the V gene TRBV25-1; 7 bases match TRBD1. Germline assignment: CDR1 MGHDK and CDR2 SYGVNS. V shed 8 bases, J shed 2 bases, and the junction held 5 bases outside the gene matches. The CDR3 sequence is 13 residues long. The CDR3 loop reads CASQTGAQETQYF. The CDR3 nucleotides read TGTGCCAGCCAAACAGGGGCACAAGAGACCCAGTACTTC.

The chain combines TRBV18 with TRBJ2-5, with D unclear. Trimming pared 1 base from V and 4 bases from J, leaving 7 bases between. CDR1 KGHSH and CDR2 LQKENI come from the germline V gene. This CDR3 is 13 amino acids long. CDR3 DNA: TGTGCCAGCTCACCACTCCACGGAGAGACCCAGTACTTC. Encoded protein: CASSPLHGETQYF.

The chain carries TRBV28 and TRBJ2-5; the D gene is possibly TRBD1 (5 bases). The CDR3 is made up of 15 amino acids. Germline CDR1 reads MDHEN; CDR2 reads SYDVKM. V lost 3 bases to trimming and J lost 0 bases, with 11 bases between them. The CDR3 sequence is CASSFKGSYQETQYF. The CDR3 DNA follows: TGTGCCAGCAGTTTCAAGGGGTCGTACCAAGAGACCCAGTACTTC.

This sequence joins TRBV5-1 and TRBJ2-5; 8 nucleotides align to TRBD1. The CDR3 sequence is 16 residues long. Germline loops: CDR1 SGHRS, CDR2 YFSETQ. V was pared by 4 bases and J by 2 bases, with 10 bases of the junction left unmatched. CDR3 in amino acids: CASSEDRAEMQETQYF. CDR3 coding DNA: TGCGCCAGCAGCGAGGACAGGGCAGAAATGCAAGAGACCCAGTACTTC. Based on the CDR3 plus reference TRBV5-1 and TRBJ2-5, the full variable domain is KAGVTQTPRYLIKTRGQQVTLSCSPISGHRSVSWYQQTPGQGLQFLFEYFSETQRNKGNFPGRFSGRQFSNSRSEMNVSTLELGDSALYLCASSEDRAEMQETQYFGPGTRLLVL.

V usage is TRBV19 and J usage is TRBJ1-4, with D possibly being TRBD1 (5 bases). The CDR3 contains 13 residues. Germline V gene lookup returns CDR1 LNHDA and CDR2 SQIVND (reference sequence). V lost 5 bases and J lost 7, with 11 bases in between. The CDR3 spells CASSGGQSEKLFF. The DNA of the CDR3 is TGTGCCAGTAGTGGCGGACAAAGTGAAAAACTGTTTTTT.

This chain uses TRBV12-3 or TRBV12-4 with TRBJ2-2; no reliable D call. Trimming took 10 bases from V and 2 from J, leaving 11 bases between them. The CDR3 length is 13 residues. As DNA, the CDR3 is TGTGCCACGCGACTGGATAACACCGGGGAGCTGTTTTTT. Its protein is CATRLDNTGELFF.

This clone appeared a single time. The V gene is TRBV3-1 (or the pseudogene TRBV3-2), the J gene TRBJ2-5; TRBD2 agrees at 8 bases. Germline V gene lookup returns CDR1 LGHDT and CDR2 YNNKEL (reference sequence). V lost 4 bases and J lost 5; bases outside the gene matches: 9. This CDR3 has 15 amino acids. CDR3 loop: CASSRRGGSPETQYF. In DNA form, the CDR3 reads TGTGCCAGCAGCCGCCGCGGGGGGAGTCCCGAGACCCAGTACTTC.

CDR3 region: CASNRQGDEKLFF. The CDR3 bases are TGCGCCAGCAACCGACAGGGGGATGAAAAACTGTTTTTT. The chain joins TRBV10-1 to TRBJ1-4, with TRBD1 matching over 9 bases. This CDR3 is 13 amino acids long. Germline V gene data show CDR1 as WNHNN and CDR2 as SYGVQD (reference sequence). The V segment lost 7 bases and the J segment 6 bases; nucleotides outside the gene matches: 3.

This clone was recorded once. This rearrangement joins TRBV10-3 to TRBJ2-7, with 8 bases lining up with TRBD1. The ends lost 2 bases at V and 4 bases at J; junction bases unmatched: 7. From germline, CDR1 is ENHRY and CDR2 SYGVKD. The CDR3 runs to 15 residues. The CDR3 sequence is CAISETDRGGYEQYF. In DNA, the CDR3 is TGTGCCATCAGTGAGACCGACAGGGGAGGTTACGAGCAGTACTTC.

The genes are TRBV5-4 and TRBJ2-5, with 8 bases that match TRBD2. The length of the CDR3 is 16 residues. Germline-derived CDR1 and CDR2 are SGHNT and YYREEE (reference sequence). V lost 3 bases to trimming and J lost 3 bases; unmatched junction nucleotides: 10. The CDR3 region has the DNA TGTGCCAGCAGCTCCCTGGTTGGCGGGGGGAAAGAGACCCAGTACTTC. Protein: CASSSLVGGGKETQYF.

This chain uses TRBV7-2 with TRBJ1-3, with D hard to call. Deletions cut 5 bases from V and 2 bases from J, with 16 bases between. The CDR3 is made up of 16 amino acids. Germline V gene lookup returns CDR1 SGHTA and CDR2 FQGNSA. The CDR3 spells CASSPPGNTAGNTIYF. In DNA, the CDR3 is TGTGCCAGCAGCCCTCCCGGGAATACAGCTGGAAACACCATATATTTT.

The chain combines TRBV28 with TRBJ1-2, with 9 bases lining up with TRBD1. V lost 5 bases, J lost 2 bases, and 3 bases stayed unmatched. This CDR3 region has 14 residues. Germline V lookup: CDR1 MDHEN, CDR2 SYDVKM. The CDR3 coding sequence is TGTGCCAGCAGTCCCGGACAGGGGAACTATGGCTACACCTTC. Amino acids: CASSPGQGNYGYTF.

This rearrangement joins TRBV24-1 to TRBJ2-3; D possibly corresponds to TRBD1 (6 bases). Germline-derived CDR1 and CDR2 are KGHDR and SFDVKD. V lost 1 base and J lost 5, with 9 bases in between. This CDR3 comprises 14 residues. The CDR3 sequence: CATSDLQGEDTQYF. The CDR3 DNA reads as TGTGCCACCAGTGATTTACAGGGCGAAGATACGCAGTATTTT.

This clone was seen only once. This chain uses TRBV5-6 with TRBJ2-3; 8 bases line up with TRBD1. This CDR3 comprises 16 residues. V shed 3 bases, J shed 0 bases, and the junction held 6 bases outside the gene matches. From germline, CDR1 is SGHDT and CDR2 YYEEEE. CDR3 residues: CASSSFGQGSTDTQYF. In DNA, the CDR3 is TGTGCCAGCAGCTCGTTCGGACAGGGTAGCACAGATACGCAGTATTTT.

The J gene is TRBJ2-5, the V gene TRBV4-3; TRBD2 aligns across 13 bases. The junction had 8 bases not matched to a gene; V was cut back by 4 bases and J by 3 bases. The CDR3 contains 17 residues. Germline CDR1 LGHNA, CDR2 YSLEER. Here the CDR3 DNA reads TGCGCCAGCAGCCCAAGACTAGCGGGGGGCCTAAAAGAGACCCAGTACTTC. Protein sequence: CASSPRLAGGLKETQYF.

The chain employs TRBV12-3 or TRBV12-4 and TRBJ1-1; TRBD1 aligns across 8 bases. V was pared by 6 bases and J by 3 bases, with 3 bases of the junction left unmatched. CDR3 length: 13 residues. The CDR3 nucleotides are TGTGCCAGCAGGACAGGGGCTTACACTGAAGCTTTCTTT. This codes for CASRTGAYTEAFF.

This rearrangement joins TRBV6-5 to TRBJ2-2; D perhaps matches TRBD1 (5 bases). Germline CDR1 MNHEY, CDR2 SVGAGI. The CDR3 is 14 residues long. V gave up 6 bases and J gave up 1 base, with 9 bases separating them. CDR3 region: CASRPGQNTGELFF. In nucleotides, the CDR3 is TGTGCCAGCAGACCCGGACAGAACACCGGGGAGCTGTTTTTT.

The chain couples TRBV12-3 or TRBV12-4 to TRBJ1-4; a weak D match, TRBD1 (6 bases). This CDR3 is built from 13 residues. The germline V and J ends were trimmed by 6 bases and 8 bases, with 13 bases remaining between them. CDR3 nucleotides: TGTGCCAGCAGCAGACAGGATAGAGAAAAACTGTTTTTT. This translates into CASSRQDREKLFF.

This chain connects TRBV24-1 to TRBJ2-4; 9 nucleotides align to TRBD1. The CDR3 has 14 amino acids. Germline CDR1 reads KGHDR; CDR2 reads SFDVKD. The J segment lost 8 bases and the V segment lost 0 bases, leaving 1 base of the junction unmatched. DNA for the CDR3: TGTGCCACCAGTGATTTGCGGACAGGGGACATTCAGTACTTC. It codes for CATSDLRTGDIQYF.

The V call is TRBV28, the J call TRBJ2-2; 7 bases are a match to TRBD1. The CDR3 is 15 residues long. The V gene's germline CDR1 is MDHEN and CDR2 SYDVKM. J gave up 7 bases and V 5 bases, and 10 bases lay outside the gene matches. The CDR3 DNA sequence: TGTGCCAGCAGTCCCGGGACAGATAAGGTCGGGGAGCTGTTTTTT. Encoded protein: CASSPGTDKVGELFF.

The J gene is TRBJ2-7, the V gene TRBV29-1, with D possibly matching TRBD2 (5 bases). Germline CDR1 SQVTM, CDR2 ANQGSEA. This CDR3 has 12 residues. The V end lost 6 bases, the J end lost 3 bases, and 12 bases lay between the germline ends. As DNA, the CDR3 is TGCAGCGTCGGGGTCACCTTCTACGAGCAGTACTTC. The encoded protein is CSVGVTFYEQYF.

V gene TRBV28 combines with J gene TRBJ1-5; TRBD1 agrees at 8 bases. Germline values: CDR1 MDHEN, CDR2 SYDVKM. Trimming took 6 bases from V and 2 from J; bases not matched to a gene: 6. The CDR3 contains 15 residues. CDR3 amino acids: CASRPGGAGNQPQHF. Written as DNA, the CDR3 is TGTGCCAGCAGACCAGGGGGCGCTGGCAATCAGCCCCAGCATTTT.

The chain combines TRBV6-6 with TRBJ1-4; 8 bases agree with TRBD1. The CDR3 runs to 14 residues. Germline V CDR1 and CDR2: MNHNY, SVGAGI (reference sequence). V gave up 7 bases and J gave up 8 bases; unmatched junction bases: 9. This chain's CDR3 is CASKYQGANEKLFF. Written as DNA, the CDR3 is TGTGCCAGCAAATACCAGGGGGCGAACGAAAAACTGTTTTTT.

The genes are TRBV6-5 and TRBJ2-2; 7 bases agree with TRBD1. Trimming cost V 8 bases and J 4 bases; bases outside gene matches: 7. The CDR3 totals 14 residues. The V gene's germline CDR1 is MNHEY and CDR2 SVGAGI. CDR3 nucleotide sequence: TGTGCCAGCGTAGACAGGGCGGGCACCGGGGAGCTGTTTTTT. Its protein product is CASVDRAGTGELFF.